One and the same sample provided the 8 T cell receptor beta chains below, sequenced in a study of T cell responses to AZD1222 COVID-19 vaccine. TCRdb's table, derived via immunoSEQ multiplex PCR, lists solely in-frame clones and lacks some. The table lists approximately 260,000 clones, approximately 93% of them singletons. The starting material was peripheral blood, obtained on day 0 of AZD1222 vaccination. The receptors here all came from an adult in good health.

The CDR3 loop is CASSLGGEPRTDEQYF. CDR3 coding DNA: TGTGCCAGCAGCTTAGGGGGCGAACCCCGCACCGACGAGCAGTACTTC. The chain combines TRBV5-4 with TRBJ2-7; 7 bases are a match to TRBD1. The germline CDR1 and CDR2 sequences are SGHNT and YYREEE (reference sequence). The CDR3 runs 16 residues. Trimming at V came to 2 bases and at J to 5 bases, leaving 13 bases not matched to a gene.

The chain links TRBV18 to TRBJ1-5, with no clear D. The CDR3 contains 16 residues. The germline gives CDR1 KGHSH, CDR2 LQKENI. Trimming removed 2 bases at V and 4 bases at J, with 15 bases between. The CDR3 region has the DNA TGTGCCAGCTCACCAATACCGGGAGACATAAATCAGCCCCAGCATTTT. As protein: CASSPIPGDINQPQHF. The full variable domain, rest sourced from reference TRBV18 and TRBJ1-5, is NAGVMQNPRHLVRRRGQEARLRCSPMKGHSHVYWYRQLPEEGLKFMVYLQKENIIDESGMPKERFSAEFPKEGPSILRIQQVVRGDSAAYFCASSPIPGDINQPQHFGDGTRLSIL.

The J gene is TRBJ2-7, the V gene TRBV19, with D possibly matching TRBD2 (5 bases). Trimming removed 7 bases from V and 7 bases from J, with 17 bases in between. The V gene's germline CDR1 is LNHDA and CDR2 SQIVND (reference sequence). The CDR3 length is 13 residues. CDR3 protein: CASMGRPGGEQYF. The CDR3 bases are TGTGCCAGTATGGGCAGGCCTGGCGGGGAGCAGTACTTC.

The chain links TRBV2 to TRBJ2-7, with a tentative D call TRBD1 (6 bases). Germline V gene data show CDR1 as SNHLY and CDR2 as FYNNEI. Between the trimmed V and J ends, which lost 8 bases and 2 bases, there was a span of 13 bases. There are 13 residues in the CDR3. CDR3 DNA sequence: TGTGCCAGCGCCCGGGACACGGCCTACGAGCAGTACTTC. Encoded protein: CASARDTAYEQYF. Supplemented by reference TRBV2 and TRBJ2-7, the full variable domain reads EPEVTQTPSHQVTQMGQEVILRCVPISNHLYFYWYRQILGQKVEFLVSFYNNEISEKSEIFDDQFSVERPDGSNFTLKIRSTKLEDSAMYFCASARDTAYEQYFGPGTRLTVT.

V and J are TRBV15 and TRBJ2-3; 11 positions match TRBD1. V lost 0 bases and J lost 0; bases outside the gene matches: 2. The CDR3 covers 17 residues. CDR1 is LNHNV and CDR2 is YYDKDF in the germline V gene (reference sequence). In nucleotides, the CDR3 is TGTGCCACCAGCAGAGATGGGACAGGGGGTAGCACAGATACGCAGTATTTT. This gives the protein CATSRDGTGGSTDTQYF.

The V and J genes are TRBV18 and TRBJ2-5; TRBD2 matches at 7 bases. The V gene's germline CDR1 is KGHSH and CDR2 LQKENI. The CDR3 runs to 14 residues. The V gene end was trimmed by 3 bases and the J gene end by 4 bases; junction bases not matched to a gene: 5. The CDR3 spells CASSPWGGGETQYF. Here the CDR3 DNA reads TGTGCCAGCTCACCGTGGGGCGGGGGAGAGACCCAGTACTTC.

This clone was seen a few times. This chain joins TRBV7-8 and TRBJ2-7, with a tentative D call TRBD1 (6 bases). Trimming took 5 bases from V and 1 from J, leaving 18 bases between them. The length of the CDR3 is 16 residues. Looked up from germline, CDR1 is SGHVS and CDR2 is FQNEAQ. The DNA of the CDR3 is TGTGCCAGCAGCCCCAGGGGAATAGTCTCATCCTACGAGCAGTACTTC. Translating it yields CASSPRGIVSSYEQYF.

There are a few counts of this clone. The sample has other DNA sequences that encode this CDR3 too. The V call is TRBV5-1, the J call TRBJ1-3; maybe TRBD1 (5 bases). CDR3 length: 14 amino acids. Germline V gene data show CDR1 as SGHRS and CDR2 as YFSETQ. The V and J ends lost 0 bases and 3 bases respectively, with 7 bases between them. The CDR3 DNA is TGCGCCAGCAGCTTGGCAGGGTATGGAAACACCATATATTTT. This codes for CASSLAGYGNTIYF. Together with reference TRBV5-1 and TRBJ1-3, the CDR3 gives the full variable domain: KAGVTQTPRYLIKTRGQQVTLSCSPISGHRSVSWYQQTPGQGLQFLFEYFSETQRNKGNFPGRFSGRQFSNSRSEMNVSTLELGDSALYLCASSLAGYGNTIYFGEGSWLTVV.